Listed here is a single T cell receptor beta chain. It lacks a known antigen. Per-base quality was not reported, and no clone a single base away is much larger than it. V is cut by 4 bases and J by 8 bases, and the space between the germline ends is 11 bases. The CDR3 sequence holds 13 residues, the cysteine and phenylalanine included. The kept DNA is CDR3 alone, 39 bases in frame from the first base. From a lookup of the germline V gene, CDR1 and CDR2 are LGHNA and YSLEER. The data are from a study of cytomegalovirus exposure and HLA in healthy donors listed by TCRdb under 2017. Describing the broader study: In an earlier analysis of under 750 of the donors, roughly 300 Gb of sequence data and 90 million to 120 million unique TCR beta sequences from roughly 200 million T cells were reported. On average, 235,054 unique TCR beta nucleotide sequences were sequenced per donor among a few hundred genotyped donors of the cohort, with approximately 18% of those sequences being non-productive. A later genetic analysis used genome-wide SNP genotypes for 398 of the 666 donors, treating that subset as a discovery cohort. All discovery cohort repertoires had been generated on a single sequencing platform. The number of typed donors differed by locus: about 620-630 for A, B, C, DRB1 and DQB1; approximately 540 for DQA1; 606 for DPA1; and roughly 490 for DPB1. Donor age, sex, ethnicity and CMV serostatus were compiled together with the repertoire data. Besides the first cohort of more than 650 subjects, a separate validation cohort made up of over 100 different subjects was used. Roughly 300 gigabases of sequencing data and 70 million to 85 million unique TCR sequences were included in an early release covering around 650 HLA-typed donors. The T cell repertoires of some 670 subjects were profiled by immunosequencing and related to cytomegalovirus serostatus. The study was designed to test whether signatures of past pathogen exposure could be identified by cataloging public T cell receptors. Class I and class II HLA loci were covered by the typing at four-digit resolution. An earlier analysis of 500 to 650 of the donors applied high-throughput TCR beta sequencing to assess whether each TCR beta V gene segment acted as functional or pseudogenic. High-throughput TCR immunosequencing, statistical association of individual TCRs with disease status, and machine learning were combined to predict cytomegalovirus infection status. Five DR-DQ haplotypes were treated as single units for association and clustering because of strong linkage in the cohort. The later analysis used no new phenotypic data to find candidate immune exposures, relying instead on TCR beta sequences and their occurrence across donors. To study patterns of TCR occurrence, a later analysis re-analyzed previously published TCR beta repertoires from 600 to 750 donors and added high-resolution HLA genotyping. Of the roughly 430 genotyped donors, roughly 85% fell in the genetic ancestry cluster associated with self-reported Caucasian donors.

The cohort was made up of about 610 healthy bone marrow donors. All cohort members were sampled while nominally healthy, although unrecorded immune exposures were likely present. The donor was CMV seronegative and was included in the group of approximately 350 seronegative cohort members. Every donor gave a peripheral blood sample, and the peripheral blood mononuclear cells from that sample were used for TCR beta sequencing. Genomic DNA was extracted from the blood cell samples with the Qiagen DNeasy Blood Extraction Kit. Library generation was performed with the immunoSEQ multiplex PCR assay. The multiplex PCR relied on a mix of 60 forward primers for TCR Vbeta segments and 13 reverse primers for TCR Jbeta segments. The CDR3 region of rearranged TCR beta genes was amplified from genomic DNA by a multiplex PCR assay. The amplified TCR beta libraries were sequenced on the Illumina HiSeq System as 87-base-pair reads. Per the source publication's procedure: A later analysis counted tens of millions of unique TCR beta chains across the 500 to 850 repertoires, and about 10 million of these chains were shared by at least two donors. A nearest-neighbor algorithm error-corrected the raw reads and collapsed the reads into unique sequences, merging closely related sequences to remove PCR and sequencing errors. CDR3 sequences were aligned to IMGT reference sequences to assign V, D and J gene segments. For a sequence to be retained, at least a six-nucleotide match to both a V gene segment and a J gene segment was required. A rearrangement was called productive if the CDR3 had no stop codons and remained in frame with V and J, and every other rearrangement was called non-productive. CDR3 was defined according to IMGT convention as the region running from the second conserved V-encoded cysteine to the conserved J-encoded phenylalanine. The earlier analysis of fewer than 750 of the donors excluded sequences that lacked an unambiguous match to a single V gene segment. In an earlier analysis of almost 600 of the donors, a V segment was called functional when productive rearrangements were above 56.7%, and segregating when the standard deviation between donors exceeded 5%. A statistical classification framework was built to diagnose cytomegalovirus status from the catalog of TCR beta chain sequences. V and J gene assignment, in a later analysis, came from comparing TCR nucleotide sequences with IMGT/GENE-DB human TR gene sequences. The TCRdist pipeline was used in a later analysis to assign CDR3 sequences and most-parsimonious VDJ recombination scenarios. A later analysis defined each TCR beta chain by its CDR3 amino acid sequence plus V-gene family, and excluded reads lacking a unique V-gene family. To address suspected cross-contamination and a sequencing artifact, a later analysis removed approximately 600 highly shared, low-generation-probability nucleotide sequences. In a later analysis, a clonal expansion index was calculated for each public chain from normalized within-repertoire ranks of inferred template counts. Generation probabilities in a later analysis came from a VDJ recombination model fitted to out-of-frame rearrangements, and those results were checked against IGoR. In a later analysis, TCR-TCR, TCR-HLA and TCR-CMV co-occurrence was scored with hypergeometric tests, and a repertoire-size bias correction was applied to TCR pairs. To estimate false discovery rates, a later analysis permuted the HLA or CMV assignments 20 times. In a later analysis, co-occurring TCRs were grouped using DBSCAN, and TCRdist sequence similarity was added for clustering within HLA-allele-positive subsets. Repertoires with fewer than 30,000 or more than 120,000 public chains were left out of co-occurrence clustering, as were five repertoires with anomalous nucleotide sharing. In its TCRdb copy, this immuneACCESS table keeps in-frame sequences only and misses some clones. Where compared with another copy, unresolved V genes explain less than half of these, and the others have no known cause. The DNA gave D and trimming, while V, J and clone size come from that table. For this sample the table gives 160,000 or so clones, of which roughly four fifths were detected only once. The leading ten clones occupy approximately 0.47% of the sample.

The study at large found these results: The earlier analysis of a few hundred of the donors excluded around 17 rarely observed V segments, including chromosome 9 orphons, because counts were too low. A few of the identified cytomegalovirus-associated TCR beta chains were confirmed in vitro to be specific for cytomegalovirus antigens. In a later genetic analysis, fewer N-insertions in productive TCRs were reported among donors in an Asian-associated ancestry cluster than the roughly 670-donor mean. In a later analysis, around 17,000 TCR beta sequences were associated with specific HLA alleles at a false discovery rate of 0.05. A further reported finding was that TCR beta sequences accurately predicted the HLA-A and HLA-B alleles for most subjects in the first cohort. A total of roughly 160 TCR beta chains were listed by the study as associated with cytomegalovirus. A later analysis reported that several top co-occurrence clusters appeared linked to parvovirus B19, influenza, CMV and Epstein-Barr virus. Most TCR sequences were observed very rarely across donors, whereas some public TCRs were present in many individuals. Strong co-occurrence of HLA alleles, especially DR and DQ, made assigning TCR associations to individual alleles difficult. Some IMGT-functional V segments, including TRBV6-2 and TRBV6-3, could not be distinguished by the 87-base-pair reads and were therefore excluded. The classifier was reported to diagnose cytomegalovirus status with high specificity and sensitivity in both the original and validation cohorts. In a later analysis, HLA-associated TCR beta chains showed more clonal expansion and lower generation probabilities than non-associated chains that were equally common. According to a later analysis, most CMV-associated TCR beta chains appeared to be HLA-restricted, and the HLA associations seemed to be driven largely by CMV exposure. The sequencing pipeline was judged likely to have produced a cluster of highly shared sequence variants as a technical artifact. Linkage disequilibrium might explain the correlated functional status among segregating V segments, but an unknown experimental factor could not be excluded. In this cohort, only TCR beta chains were sequenced, and detectable features were limited by the absence of alpha or paired-chain data. The only immune exposure information available for the cohort was CMV serostatus. Broadly in line with IMGT annotations, most TCR beta V segments showed up in productive rearrangements about 87% or about 30% of the time in an earlier analysis of several hundred of the donors. It was suggested by the authors that the approach could potentially be generalized to other disease states and immunological phenotypes. Because HLA typing was unavailable for some donors at each locus, only the typed subset was used in association tests. In a later genetic analysis, a missense DCLRE1C variant was associated with V-gene and J-gene trimming of TCR beta chains, and the association was replicated in an independent cohort. Roughly uniform sequencing depth across donors was assumed in presence/absence analyses, although this assumption may not hold. According to a later analysis, TCR association rates differed among HLA loci, with DRB1 alleles showing the most associated TCRs and HLA-C alleles showing the fewest.

Sequenced material: PBMCs. The rearranged segments are TRBV4-3 and TRBJ1-4; TRBD1 is perhaps the D gene, given 5 matching bases. The sequence derives from a woman in her forties or fifties in good health and CMV-seronegative. The CDR3 protein: CASSLGVWEKLFF. The DNA sequence reads TGCGCCAGCAGCCTAGGGGTTTGGGAAAAACTGTTTTTT.